This note documents a single T cell receptor (beta chain) sequence. The sample originates from a study of blood T cells in healthy people across ages. Through a sample-barcoded 5' primer and a J-beta primer mix, a second PCR was run for about 7 to 12 cycles. Using its own MiXCR run on the 5' RACE reads, TCRdb lists one record per CDR3 protein. The sample lists about 1,500,000 distinct CDR3 sequences, about 28% occurring once. Trimming shortened V by 5 bases and J by 5 bases, and 18 bases separated the two germline ends. The CDR3 runs to 15 residues. The germline gives CDR1 SGHAT, CDR2 FQNNGV. Sequences were obtained from blood. The chain carries TRBV11-2 and TRBJ2-5; perhaps D is TRBD1 or TRBD2 (6 bases each). The clonotype comes from a woman aged 25 to 39 in good health. CDR3 nucleotides: TGTGCCAGCAGCCTAACTACCGGGGGCTTGGAGACCCAGTACTTC. Protein product: CASSLTTGGLETQYF. Variable domain in full (rest from reference TRBV11-2 and TRBJ2-5): EAGVAQSPRYKIIEKRQSVAFWCNPISGHATLYWYQQILGQGPKLLIQFQNNGVVDDSQLPKDRFSAERLKGVDSTLKIQPAKLEDSAVYLCASSLTTGGLETQYFGPGTRLLVL.